This T cell receptor beta chain was retrieved from a study of cytomegalovirus exposure and HLA in healthy donors. Study information: The same platform used for the roughly 600 first-cohort repertoires was also used for the approximately 120 validation repertoires, as a later analysis reported.

This clone was seen a handful of times. Its antigen is unknown. The table came from immunoSEQ multiplex PCR; TCRdb's copy has only in-frame clones and leaves some out. This table holds 95,000 to 150,000 clones, approximately 81% found once. The CDR3 has 13 amino acids. V dropped 0 bases and J dropped 8; count of bases not matched to a gene: 3. The germline CDR1 and CDR2 sequences are PRHDT and FYEKMQ (reference sequence). Study-wide results and caveats: Using the classifier, cytomegalovirus status was reportedly diagnosed with high specificity and sensitivity. TCR sequences were mostly rare, though some public TCRs occurred in many donors. Associated with cytomegalovirus, according to the listing, were fewer than 200 TCR beta chains.

The rearrangement links TRBV13 to TRBJ1-2; 7 bases fit TRBD1. This clonotype was sampled from a woman aged 30 to 39 in good health and CMV-seronegative. The sample comprised PBMCs. The CDR3 protein is CASSLGLTGGYTF. The CDR3 DNA reads TGTGCCAGCAGCTTAGGACTGACAGGGGGCTACACCTTC.